The clone carrying this T cell receptor beta chain was recorded at least ten times. Antigen: not known. This related bone marrow graft donor gave peripheral blood on the day of marrow donation. These data belong to a study of T cells after posttransplantation cyclophosphamide. Study findings and constraints: Later blood repertoires were often dominated by clones from the donor CD8+ memory compartment. Skin or GI-infiltrating T cells shared few TRB sequences with blood. Recipient CMV seropositivity and CMV reactivation strongly tracked TRB clonality.

V dropped 1 base and J dropped 1; count of bases not matched to a gene: 6. The germline V gene has CDR1 MNHEY and CDR2 SMNVEV (reference sequence). CDR3 size: 16 residues. Profiling relied on immunoSEQ multiplex PCR, and the TCRdb table lists in-frame clones only, not all of them. The sample presents around 34,000 clones, none singletons. The sequence was obtained from a woman aged 45-65 years in good health and a related stem cell transplant donor. The chain couples TRBV27 to TRBJ2-7; TRBD2 agrees at 8 bases. The sequenced material came from PBMCs. The CDR3 DNA sequence: TGTGCCAGCAGTTTATGGGCGGGAGGCAAATCCTACGAGCAGTACTTC. Amino acid sequence: CASSLWAGGKSYEQYF.